A single sample is the source of the 29 T cell receptor beta chains below, sequenced in a study of naive CD8 T cells in extremely preterm neonates. The protocol was immunoSEQ multiplex PCR, while the TCRdb copy is restricted to in-frame clones and leaves out a portion. The top ten clones hold 6.5% to 9.5% of a sample with 4,500 to 6,000 clones, 95% to 98% of them seen once. Sequencing was carried out using naive CD8+ T cells from blood. The receptors come from a human donor in good health.

The chain combines TRBV28 with TRBJ1-5, with 11 bases lining up with TRBD1. Germline lookup yields CDR1 MDHEN and CDR2 SYDVKM. This CDR3 is built from 16 residues. V shed 3 bases and J 8 bases; nucleotides not matched to a gene: 9. The CDR3 coding sequence is TGTGCCAGCAGTTTCCCCCGGACAGGGGGCCTCGAGCCCCAGCATTTT. Its translation is CASSFPRTGGLEPQHF.

This chain uses TRBV19 with TRBJ2-2; D gene uncertain. Trimming pared 3 bases from V and 0 bases from J, leaving 14 bases between. The CDR3 is 17 amino acids. Per germline, CDR1 LNHDA and CDR2 SQIVND (reference sequence). CDR3 bases: TGTGCCAGTAGTATGTTAGGCCATCAGGCGAACACCGGGGAGCTGTTTTTT. Translation gives CASSMLGHQANTGELFF.

The sample holds one count of this clone. The V call is TRBV4-1, the J call TRBJ2-2; D perhaps matches TRBD2 (6 bases). Looked up from germline, CDR1 is MGHRA and CDR2 is YSYEKL. The V and J ends lost 1 base and 5 bases respectively, with 11 bases between them. The CDR3 extends over 15 amino acids. The CDR3 here is CASSQVAGRTGELFF. For the CDR3, the DNA is TGCGCCAGCAGCCAAGTGGCAGGGAGGACCGGGGAGCTGTTTTTT.

The count of this clone is one. The CDR3 DNA reads TGTGCCAGCAGTCGTGGCCTGCAGAACACTGAAGCTTTCTTT. Translated: CASSRGLQNTEAFF. The chain recombines TRBV7-8 with TRBJ1-1; D remains unclear. Germline V gives CDR1 SGHVS, CDR2 FQNEAQ. V was clipped by 6 bases and J by 1 base, with 12 bases between them. The CDR3 has 14 amino acids.

The chain recombines TRBV10-3 with TRBJ2-5; TRBD1 might be the D (5 bases). The V end was cut by 7 bases, the J end by 1 base, with 7 bases between. Looked up from germline, CDR1 is ENHRY and CDR2 is SYGVKD. This CDR3 spans 12 amino acids. This CDR3 reads CAINDSQETQYF. For the CDR3, the DNA is TGTGCCATCAATGACAGCCAAGAGACCCAGTACTTC.

The V and J genes are TRBV6-5 and TRBJ2-1; 8 positions agree with TRBD1. V dropped 4 bases and J dropped 4; count of bases not matched to a gene: 9. The V gene's germline CDR1 is MNHEY and CDR2 SVGAGI. The CDR3 is 16 amino acids. CDR3 nucleotide sequence: TGTGCCAGCAGTTCCTCCGGGACAGGCCCTTACAATGAGCAGTTCTTC. Amino acid sequence: CASSSSGTGPYNEQFF.

The rearrangement links TRBV2 to TRBJ1-2; possibly TRBD1 for D (5 bases). The germline gives CDR1 SNHLY, CDR2 FYNNEI. Trimming removed 8 bases from V and 8 bases from J, with 15 bases in between. CDR3 length equals 12 residues. The CDR3 bases are TGTGCCAGCCCGGGGGGGGGTCAAGGCTACACCTTC. As protein: CASPGGGQGYTF.

This chain uses TRBV6-5 with TRBJ1-2, with 9 bases aligning to TRBD1. CDR1 and CDR2 (germline): MNHEY, SVGAGI. Unmatched junction bases numbered 7, after V lost 6 bases and J lost 8 bases. The CDR3 runs to 13 residues. In nucleotides, the CDR3 is TGTGCCAGCAGCCAATGGACAGGGGACGGCTACACCTTC. It encodes CASSQWTGDGYTF.

V gene TRBV6-5 combines with J gene TRBJ1-5, with 7 bases that match TRBD1. The CDR3 extends over 14 amino acids. V gave up 2 bases and J gave up 6 bases; unmatched junction bases: 4. CDR1 MNHEY and CDR2 SVGAGI come from the germline V gene. CDR3 sequence reads: CASSYGQEGQPQHF. The CDR3 DNA is TGTGCCAGCAGTTACGGACAGGAGGGTCAGCCCCAGCATTTT.

V is TRBV7-9 and J is TRBJ2-1; TRBD1 is a possible D gene (5 bases). Trimming cost V 4 bases and J 6 bases, with 22 bases left between them. There are 17 residues in the CDR3. Germline V gives CDR1 SEHNR, CDR2 FQNEAQ (reference sequence). The CDR3 DNA reads TGTGCCAGCAGCTCCCTCGCCCTCGGGTATCAGGGCAATGAGCAGTTCTTC. Translated: CASSSLALGYQGNEQFF.

The CDR3 DNA follows: TGTGCCACCAGCAGAAGACAGGGTAATTCACCCCTCCACTTT. Translation: CATSRRQGNSPLHF. The chain has TRBV15 and TRBJ1-6; 7 bases fit TRBD1. V dropped 2 bases and J dropped 6; count of bases not matched to a gene: 1. The CDR3 has 14 amino acids. From germline, CDR1 is LNHNV and CDR2 YYDKDF (reference sequence).

The chain recombines TRBV29-1 with TRBJ1-2; a possible D gene is TRBD1 (6 bases). V dropped 6 bases and J dropped 3 bases, with 17 bases sitting between them. Per the germline V gene, CDR1 is SQVTM and CDR2 is ANQGSEA. This CDR3 is 14 amino acids long. This chain's CDR3 is CSVDEDSPDYGYTF. In DNA, the CDR3 is TGCAGCGTAGATGAGGACAGTCCTGACTATGGCTACACCTTC.

The rearrangement uses TRBV7-9 and TRBJ2-5; perhaps TRBD1 as D (7 bases). Germline CDR1 is SEHNR and CDR2 is FQNEAQ (reference sequence). The CDR3 is 14 residues long. Trimming took 3 bases from V and 1 from J, leaving 9 bases between them. CDR3 nucleotides: TGTGCCAGCAGCTTCCAGGGGGGCCAAGAGACCCAGTACTTC. This codes for CASSFQGGQETQYF.

The chain carries TRBV4-1 and TRBJ1-6; no reliable D call. The germline V and J ends were trimmed by 0 bases and 0 bases, with 3 bases remaining between them. This CDR3 has 15 amino acids. The V gene's germline CDR1 is MGHRA and CDR2 YSYEKL. CDR3 residues: CASSQDSSYNSPLHF. The CDR3 DNA follows: TGCGCCAGCAGCCAAGATAGCTCCTATAATTCACCCCTCCACTTT.

The chain couples TRBV27 to TRBJ1-5; maybe TRBD1 (6 bases). The germline V gene has CDR1 MNHEY and CDR2 SMNVEV (reference sequence). V shed 7 bases and J shed 3 bases, with 13 bases lying between them. The CDR3 totals 14 residues. In DNA form, the CDR3 reads TGTGCCAGCAAAGCACAGGGCTACAATCAGCCCCAGCATTTT. Amino acids: CASKAQGYNQPQHF.

The chain joins TRBV27 to TRBJ2-1; D gene uncertain. This CDR3 has 13 residues. Germline loops: CDR1 MNHEY, CDR2 SMNVEV (reference sequence). Trimming stripped 2 bases from V and 4 bases from J, with 6 bases between. The CDR3 coding sequence is TGTGCCAGCAGTTTAAATGCGTACAATGAGCAGTTCTTC. Protein product: CASSLNAYNEQFF.

The CDR3 spells CASSPRDIFRVPQHF. CDR3 DNA: TGTGCCAGCAGCCCTAGGGACATTTTCAGGGTGCCCCAGCATTTT. The chain uses TRBV6-6 and TRBJ1-5; D might be TRBD1 (6 bases). Trimming pared 6 bases from V and 9 bases from J, leaving 21 bases between. Germline V gene lookup returns CDR1 MNHNY and CDR2 SVGAGI (reference sequence). The CDR3 runs 15 residues.

V is TRBV6-5 and J is TRBJ1-2; possibly TRBD1 for D (6 bases). Germline CDR1 and CDR2: MNHEY and SVGAGI. The CDR3 is 13 amino acids. Trimming pared 6 bases from V and 4 bases from J, leaving 12 bases between. The CDR3 nucleotides read TGTGCCAGCAGCCACCGGGACACCTATGGCTACACCTTC. Amino acids: CASSHRDTYGYTF.

In its sample, this clone was seen a few times. The chain has TRBV4-3 and TRBJ2-1; D is undetermined. The V end was cut by 4 bases, the J end by 10 bases, with 23 bases between. Per germline, CDR1 LGHNA and CDR2 YSLEER. The CDR3 length is 16 residues. CDR3 DNA: TGCGCCAGCAGCCTAAGATGGGTGGGCCCCCAACGGGAGCAGTTCTTC. Amino acid sequence: CASSLRWVGPQREQFF.

V is TRBV27 and J is TRBJ2-7; D is possibly TRBD2 (5 bases). Deletions cut 5 bases from V and 5 bases from J, with 16 bases between. The length of the CDR3 is 14 residues. Germline loops: CDR1 MNHEY, CDR2 SMNVEV (reference sequence). CDR3 sequence reads: CASSTGSIGNEQYF. CDR3 coding DNA: TGTGCCAGCAGTACCGGTTCGATCGGGAACGAGCAGTACTTC.

The rearrangement links TRBV2 to TRBJ1-5, with 7 bases aligning to TRBD1. J gave up 0 bases and V 5 bases, and 4 bases lay outside the gene matches. The CDR3 extends over 15 amino acids. The germline gives CDR1 SNHLY, CDR2 FYNNEI. CDR3 protein: CASSLGQYSNQPQHF. CDR3 sequence (DNA): TGTGCCAGCAGTCTGGGACAGTATAGCAATCAGCCCCAGCATTTT.

The gene calls are TRBV27 and TRBJ2-5; 10 bases map to TRBD1. The J call is doubtful: the DNA matches TRBJ2-7 better. The CDR3 runs to 15 residues. Germline loops: CDR1 MNHEY, CDR2 SMNVEV (reference sequence). The CDR3 DNA reads TGTGCCAGCAGTCCCCTCCGGGACAGGGGCTACGAGCAGTACTTC. Protein: CASSPLRDRGYEQYF.

Here the CDR3 reads CASSWTGGPHQPQHF. The CDR3 nucleotides are TGTGCCAGCAGTTGGACAGGGGGGCCCCATCAGCCCCAGCATTTT. The gene calls are TRBV28 and TRBJ1-5; 10 positions match TRBD1. Germline CDR1 is MDHEN and CDR2 is SYDVKM. J was trimmed by 5 bases and V by 4 bases; bases with no gene match: 5. This CDR3 region has 15 residues.

The genes are TRBV28 and TRBJ2-3; 8 bases align to TRBD1. Germline V CDR1 and CDR2: MDHEN, SYDVKM. This CDR3 is built from 16 residues. Trimming took 5 bases from V and 2 from J; bases not matched to a gene: 9. The CDR3 sequence: CASSKGQVPPTDTQYF. CDR3 coding DNA: TGTGCCAGCAGTAAGGGACAGGTTCCCCCCACAGATACGCAGTATTTT. The complete variable domain, with remaining parts taken from reference TRBV28 and TRBJ2-3, reads DVKVTQSSRYLVKRTGEKVFLECVQDMDHENMFWYRQDPGLGLRLIYFSYDVKMKEKGDIPEGYSVSREKKERFSLILESASTNQTSMYLCASSKGQVPPTDTQYFGPGTRLTVL.

The chain carries TRBV27 and TRBJ1-2, with D perhaps TRBD1 (6 bases). The V end lost 6 bases, the J end lost 5 bases, and 19 bases lay between the germline ends. The CDR3 spans 15 residues. The germline gives CDR1 MNHEY, CDR2 SMNVEV (reference sequence). In DNA form, the CDR3 reads TGTGCCAGCAGCCGTCGGGAGGGGGGGGAATATGGCTACACCTTC. Its translation is CASSRREGGEYGYTF.

The chain uses TRBV4-1 and TRBJ2-2, with D possibly TRBD1 on 9 matching bases. CDR3 length equals 18 residues. CDR1 is MGHRA, CDR2 YSYEKL, per germline. V gave up 4 bases and J gave up 6 bases, with 24 bases separating them. The DNA for the CDR3 is TGCGCCAGCAGCCTCGTTGGTAGCGGGACAGGGTTAGCCGGGGAGCTGTTTTTT. Translated: CASSLVGSGTGLAGELFF.

This clone showed up just once. This sequence joins TRBV9 and TRBJ2-7, with TRBD2 matching over 11 bases. The V and J ends lost 0 bases and 2 bases, in that order; junction bases with no gene match: 4. The CDR3 consists of 16 residues. The germline V gene has CDR1 SGDLS and CDR2 YYNGEE. DNA for the CDR3: TGTGCCAGCAGCGTAGGCTTGACTAGCGGGACCTACGAGCAGTACTTC. Residues: CASSVGLTSGTYEQYF. The full variable domain, rest sourced from reference TRBV9 and TRBJ2-7, is DSGVTQTPKHLITATGQRVTLRCSPRSGDLSVYWYQQSLDQGLQFLIQYYNGEERAKGNILERFSAQQFPDLHSELNLSSLELGDSALYFCASSVGLTSGTYEQYFGPGTRLTVT.

V and J are TRBV29-1 and TRBJ2-7; D call uncertain. V shed 0 bases and J shed 6 bases, with 9 bases lying between them. This CDR3 has 12 amino acids. Germline CDR1 SQVTM, CDR2 ANQGSEA. CDR3 nucleotides: TGCAGCGTTGAAGATTCGGGTCCCGAGCAGTACTTC. It codes for CSVEDSGPEQYF.

The J gene is TRBJ2-7, the V gene TRBV27, with 11 bases identical to TRBD1. CDR1 MNHEY and CDR2 SMNVEV come from the germline V gene (reference sequence). The CDR3 is made up of 15 amino acids. The junction had 4 bases not matched to a gene; V was cut back by 5 bases and J by 1 base. The CDR3 reads CASSLGTGGSYEQYF. In DNA, the CDR3 is TGTGCCAGCAGTCTAGGGACAGGGGGGTCCTACGAGCAGTACTTC.